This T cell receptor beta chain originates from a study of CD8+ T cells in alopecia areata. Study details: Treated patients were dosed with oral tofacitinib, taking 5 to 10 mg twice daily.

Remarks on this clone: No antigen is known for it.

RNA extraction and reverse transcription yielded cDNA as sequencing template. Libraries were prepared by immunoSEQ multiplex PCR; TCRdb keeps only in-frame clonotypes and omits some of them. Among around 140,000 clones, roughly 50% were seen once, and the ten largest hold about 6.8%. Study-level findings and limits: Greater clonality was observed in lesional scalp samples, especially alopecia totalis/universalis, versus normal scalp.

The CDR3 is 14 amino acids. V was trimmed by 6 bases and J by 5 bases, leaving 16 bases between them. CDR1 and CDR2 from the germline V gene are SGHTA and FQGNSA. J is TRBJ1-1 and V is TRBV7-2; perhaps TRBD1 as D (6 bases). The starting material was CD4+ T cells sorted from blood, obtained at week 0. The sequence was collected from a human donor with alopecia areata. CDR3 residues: CASRSGTLETEAFF. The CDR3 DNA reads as TGTGCCAGCAGGTCCGGGACATTGGAGACTGAAGCTTTCTTT.